What follows are 5 T cell receptor beta chains derived from one specimen sequenced in a study of T cell repertoires in cytomegalovirus infection (dated by TCRdb to between 2017 and 2020). Reads for this sample came from an Illumina HiSeq 1500. Using fastp at Q25 and MiXCR, TCRdb reprocessed the public reads and kept productive beta chains. For every CDR3 protein sequence, its rows merge into one entry that carries the most common genes and DNA. The sample has about 300,000 distinct CDR3 sequences on record, roughly 25% of them singletons. About 14% of the sample belongs to the ten largest clones. Specimen: PBMCs. Receptor source: a human donor in good health (CMV status not recorded). Some clones in this sample may be carry-over from other donors' samples.

This clonotype was counted at least ten times. The genes are TRBV7-2 and TRBJ1-5; D not resolved. The CDR3 is 13 residues long. V was trimmed by 5 bases and J by 4 bases, leaving 9 bases between them. Germline V gene data show CDR1 as SGHTA and CDR2 as FQGNSA. DNA of the CDR3: TGTGCCAGCAGCGGGTTCAATAATCAGCCCCAGCATTTT. The encoded protein is CASSGFNNQPQHF.

This clonotype was counted at least ten times. V usage is TRBV7-9 and J usage is TRBJ2-3; TRBD1 or TRBD2 may be the D gene (6 bases each). With 1 base removed from V and 4 bases from J, the gap between germline ends came to 15 bases. This CDR3 has 16 residues. Germline values: CDR1 SEHNR, CDR2 FQNEAQ (reference sequence). The CDR3 sequence: CASSLGFGGAPDTQYF. The CDR3 nucleotides read TGTGCCAGCAGCTTAGGTTTCGGGGGCGCGCCAGATACGCAGTATTTT.

The chain recombines TRBV7-6 with TRBJ2-2; D call uncertain. The germline V gene encodes CDR1 SGHVS and CDR2 FNYEAQ. The V end lost 4 bases, the J end lost 3 bases, and 12 bases lay between the germline ends. This CDR3 spans 15 amino acids. The CDR3 DNA is TGTGCCAGCAGCTCCATTGGTGGCGACACCGGGGAGCTGTTTTTT. It encodes CASSSIGGDTGELFF.

This clonotype has more than one count but fewer than ten. This chain uses TRBV5-1 with TRBJ2-1; TRBD2 agrees at 12 bases. CDR3 length: 15 amino acids. Germline CDR1 reads SGHRS; CDR2 reads YFSETQ. Trimming at V came to 1 base and at J to 4 bases, leaving 0 bases not matched to a gene. The CDR3: CASSLTSGGYNEQFF. For the CDR3, the DNA is TGCGCCAGCAGCTTGACTAGCGGGGGGTACAATGAGCAGTTCTTC.

This chain uses TRBV6-1 with TRBJ2-5; no reliable D call. The V gene lost 1 base and the J gene lost 0 bases, with 12 bases spanning the gap. This CDR3 spans 16 amino acids. Germline V gene sequence: CDR1 MNHNS, CDR2 SASEGT. In nucleotides, the CDR3 is TGTGCCAGCAGTGAAGTGGCACCTAACCACCAAGAGACCCAGTACTTC. Residues: CASSEVAPNHQETQYF.